These 9 T cell receptor beta chains share one sample of origin, sequenced in a study of tissue T cells after allogeneic stem cell transplantation. This table comes from immunoSEQ multiplex PCR, and its TCRdb copy is limited to in-frame clones, with some not included. The data show more than 1,500 clones, around 50% seen once. Time point described: mouse harvest day 7 after allogeneic transplant. Mouse grafts combined 10^7 T-cell-depleted bone marrow cells with 10^6 splenic CD5+ T cells. The specimen was spleen. These receptors all come from a female BALB/c mouse given C57BL/6 T cells with graft-versus-host disease after an allogeneic hematopoietic cell transplant.

As for this clone: All gene names here are mouse names. The read gets to within 1 residue of the CDR3 end, and the germline J gene fills in the rest. The J gene is TRBJ1-1, the V gene TRBV16; D gene uncertain. This CDR3 contains 13 residues. Per the germline V gene, CDR1 is SGHSA and CDR2 is FRNQAP. V was trimmed by 1 base and J by 3 bases, leaving 6 bases between them. CDR3 region: CASSLGADTEVFF. CDR3 DNA (partial): TGTGCAAGCAGCTTAGGGGCAGACACAGAAGTCTTC.

Notes on this clone: Germline and genes here are mouse. The DNA ends 1 residue before the CDR3 does, and the rest of the CDR3 is filled in from the germline J gene. The rearrangement links TRBV12-1 to TRBJ2-5; 9 nucleotides agree with TRBD1. Trimming cost V 0 bases and J 4 bases; bases outside gene matches: 4. Germline assignment: CDR1 SGHSN and CDR2 HYEKVE. The CDR3 covers 15 residues. CDR3 DNA (partial): TGTGCCAGCTCTCTCGACCGGGACAGGGAAGACACCCAGTAC. As protein: CASSLDRDREDTQY. The entire CDR3 protein reads CASSLDRDREDTQYF.

Concerning this clone itself: The listed genes are named as in mouse. The read halts 1 residue ahead of the CDR3 end, with the missing end drawn from the germline J gene. The V gene is TRBV13-2, the J gene TRBJ1-1; no definite D call. The CDR3 spans 14 residues. Germline V CDR1 and CDR2: NNHNN, SYGAGS (reference sequence). V dropped 1 base and J dropped 4 bases, with 11 bases sitting between them. The CDR3 bases that were read are TGTGCCAGCGGTGATATGGGGAAGGGCACAGAAGTCTTC. It codes for CASGDMGKGTEVF. The full CDR3 protein reads CASGDMGKGTEVFF.

Of note for this clone: Germline and genes: mouse. The read ends 1 residue before the CDR3 terminus; that terminus is restored from the germline J gene. The V and J genes are TRBV19 and TRBJ1-3; TRBD1 agrees at 10 bases. The CDR3 is 16 residues long. Losses at the gene ends were 2 bases for V and 0 bases for J; bases not matched to a gene: 2. Germline assignment: CDR1 FNHDT and CDR2 SITEND (reference sequence). The covered CDR3 bases are TGTGCCAGCAGTATCGGGACAGGGGATTCTGGAAATACGCTCTAT. Protein product: CASSIGTGDSGNTLY. The full CDR3 is CASSIGTGDSGNTLYF.

For this clone: Here the gene names and germline are mouse. From the germline J gene comes the end of the CDR3, since the read stops 1 residue before it. The V and J genes are TRBV26 and TRBJ1-1; 8 bases align to TRBD1. CDR1 is KGHPV, CDR2 FQNQEV, per germline (reference sequence). With V trimmed by 2 bases and J by 4 bases, 6 bases remained unmatched. CDR3 length: 15 amino acids. CDR3 sequence: CASSLGRGRGTEVFF. The covered CDR3 bases are TGTGCCAGCAGTCTGGGCAGGGGGCGGGGCACAGAAGTCTTC.

By sample share, this clone is large (0.1 to 1%). Gene names and germline refer to mouse. The read comes to an end 1 residue before the CDR3 does, leaving the germline J gene to fill in the end. V and J are TRBV13-2 and TRBJ2-7; D is uncertain. V shed 0 bases and J shed 7 bases, with 8 bases lying between them. In germline, CDR1 is NNHNN, CDR2 SYGAGS (reference sequence). The CDR3 is made up of 12 amino acids. The CDR3 loop is CASGDAGWEQYF. Incomplete CDR3 DNA: TGTGCCAGCGGTGATGCCGGGTGGGAACAGTAC.

In the case of this clone: Gene names refer to mouse genes. The read comes to an end 1 residue before the CDR3 does, leaving the germline J gene to fill in the end. J is TRBJ1-5 and V is TRBV17, with a possible D match to TRBD1 (5 bases). The CDR3 is made up of 14 amino acids. V lost 4 bases, J lost 0 bases, and 7 bases lay in between. Germline V gene sequence: CDR1 MNHDT, CDR2 YYDKIL. This CDR3 reads CASSTDINNQAPLF. CDR3 DNA, as far as it was read: TGTGCTAGCAGTACGGACATTAACAACCAGGCTCCGCTT.

This clone was found once. Gene names and germline refer to mouse. The DNA ends 1 residue before the CDR3 does, and the rest of the CDR3 is filled in from the germline J gene. The V call is TRBV19, the J call TRBJ1-6; TRBD1 might be the D (6 bases). TRBJ1-6 is filed as an ORF, its function uncertain. The CDR3 consists of 14 residues. The germline V gene has CDR1 FNHDT and CDR2 SITEND (reference sequence). With 4 bases removed from V and 7 bases from J, the gap between germline ends came to 12 bases. The CDR3 here is CASSDGGGNSPLYF. Incomplete CDR3 DNA: TGTGCCAGCAGTGACGGGGGGGGCAATTCGCCCCTCTAC.

For this clone: Gene names are mouse gene names. The CDR3 is cut off 1 residue early in the read; its end comes from the germline J gene. The chain employs TRBV19 and TRBJ1-2; 9 bases are a match to TRBD1. Trimming cost V 6 bases and J 3 bases; bases outside gene matches: 6. Germline CDR1 and CDR2: FNHDT and SITEND (reference sequence). This CDR3 is 14 amino acids long. The sequenced CDR3 bases are TGTGCCAGCACTTCCGGGACAGGGCACTCCGACTACACC. As protein: CASTSGTGHSDYT. The CDR3, in full, reads CASTSGTGHSDYTF.